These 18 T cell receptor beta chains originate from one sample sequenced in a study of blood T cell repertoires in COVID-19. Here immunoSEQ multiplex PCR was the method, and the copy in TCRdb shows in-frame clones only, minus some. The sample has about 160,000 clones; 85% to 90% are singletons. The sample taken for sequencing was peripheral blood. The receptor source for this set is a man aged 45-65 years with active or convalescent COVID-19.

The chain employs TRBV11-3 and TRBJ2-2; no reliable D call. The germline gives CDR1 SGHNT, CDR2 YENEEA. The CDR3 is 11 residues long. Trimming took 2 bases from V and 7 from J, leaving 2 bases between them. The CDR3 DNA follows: TGTGCCAGCAGCTTATACGGGGAGCTGTTTTTT. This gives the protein CASSLYGELFF.

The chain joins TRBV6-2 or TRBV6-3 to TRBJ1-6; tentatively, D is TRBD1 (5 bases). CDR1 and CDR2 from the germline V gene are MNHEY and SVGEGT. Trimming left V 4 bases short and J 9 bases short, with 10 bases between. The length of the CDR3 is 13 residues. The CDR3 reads CASSSNRISPLHF. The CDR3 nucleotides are TGTGCCAGCAGTTCTAACAGGATTTCACCCCTCCACTTT.

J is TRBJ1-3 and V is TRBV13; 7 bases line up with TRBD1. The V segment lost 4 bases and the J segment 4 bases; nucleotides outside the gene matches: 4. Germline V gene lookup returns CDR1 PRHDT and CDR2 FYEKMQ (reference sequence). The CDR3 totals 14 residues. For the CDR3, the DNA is TGTGCCAGCAGCTCAACAGGGGAGGGAAACACCATATATTTT. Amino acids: CASSSTGEGNTIYF. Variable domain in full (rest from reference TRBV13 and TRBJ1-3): AAGVIQSPRHLIKEKRETATLKCYPIPRHDTVYWYQQGPGQDPQFLISFYEKMQSDKGSIPDRFSAQQFSDYHSELNMSSLELGDSALYFCASSSTGEGNTIYFGEGSWLTVV.

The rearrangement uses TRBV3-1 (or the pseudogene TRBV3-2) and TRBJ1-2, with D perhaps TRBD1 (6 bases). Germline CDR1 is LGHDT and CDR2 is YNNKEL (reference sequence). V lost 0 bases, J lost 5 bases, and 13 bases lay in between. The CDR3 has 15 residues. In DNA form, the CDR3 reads TGTGCCAGCAGCCAAGATCCCCTGAGGGGGTATGGCTACACCTTC. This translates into CASSQDPLRGYGYTF.

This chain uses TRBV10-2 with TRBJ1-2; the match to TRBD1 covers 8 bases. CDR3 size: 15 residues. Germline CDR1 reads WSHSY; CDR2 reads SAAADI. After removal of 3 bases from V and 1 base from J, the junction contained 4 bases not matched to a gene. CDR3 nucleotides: TGCGCCAGCAGTGATGGGGACAGGAATAACTATGGCTACACCTTC. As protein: CASSDGDRNNYGYTF.

The CDR3 bases are TGTGCTAGTGGTCGACTAGCGCCCTACAATGAGCAGTTCTTC. Amino acids: CASGRLAPYNEQFF. The chain couples TRBV12-5 to TRBJ2-1; TRBD2 matches 8 bases. CDR1 and CDR2 from the germline V gene are LGHNT and FRNRAP. With 5 bases clipped from V and 2 bases from J, the junction kept 2 bases outside the gene matches. CDR3 length equals 14 residues.

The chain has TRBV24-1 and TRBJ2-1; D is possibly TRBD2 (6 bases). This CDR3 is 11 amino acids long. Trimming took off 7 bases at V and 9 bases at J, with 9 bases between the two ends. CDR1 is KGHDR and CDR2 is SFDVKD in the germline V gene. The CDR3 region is CATRAEGEQFF. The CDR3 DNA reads TGTGCCACCAGGGCGGAGGGTGAGCAGTTCTTC.

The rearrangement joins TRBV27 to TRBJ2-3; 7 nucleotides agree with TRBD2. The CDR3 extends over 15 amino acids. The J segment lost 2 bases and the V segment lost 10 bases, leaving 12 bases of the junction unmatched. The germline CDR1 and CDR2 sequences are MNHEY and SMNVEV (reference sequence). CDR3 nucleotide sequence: TGTGCCACCCGCCTTCTGGGGACTACCACAGATACGCAGTATTTT. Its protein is CATRLLGTTTDTQYF.

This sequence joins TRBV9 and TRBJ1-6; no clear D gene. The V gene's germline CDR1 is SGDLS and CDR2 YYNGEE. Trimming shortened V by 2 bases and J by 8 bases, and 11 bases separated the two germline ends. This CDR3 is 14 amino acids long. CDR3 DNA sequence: TGTGCCAGCAGCGTTGGGCTCAGAGATTCACCCCTCCACTTT. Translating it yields CASSVGLRDSPLHF.

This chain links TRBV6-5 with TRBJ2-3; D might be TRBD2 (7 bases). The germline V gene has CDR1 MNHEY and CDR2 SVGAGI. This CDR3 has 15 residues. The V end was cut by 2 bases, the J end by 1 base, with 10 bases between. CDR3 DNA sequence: TGTGCCAGCAGTTACGGGGGGGCAGGCACAGATACGCAGTATTTT. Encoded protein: CASSYGGAGTDTQYF.

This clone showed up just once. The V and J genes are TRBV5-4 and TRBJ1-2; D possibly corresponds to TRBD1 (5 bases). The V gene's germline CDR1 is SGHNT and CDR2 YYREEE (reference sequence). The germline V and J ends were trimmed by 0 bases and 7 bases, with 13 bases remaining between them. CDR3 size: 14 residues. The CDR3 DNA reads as TGTGCCAGCAGCTTGGACGTGGAAAGGGGTGGCTACACCTTC. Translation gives CASSLDVERGGYTF.

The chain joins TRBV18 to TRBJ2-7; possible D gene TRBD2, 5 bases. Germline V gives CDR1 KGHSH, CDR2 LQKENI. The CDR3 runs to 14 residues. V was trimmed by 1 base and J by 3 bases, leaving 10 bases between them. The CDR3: CASSPLLRGYEQYF. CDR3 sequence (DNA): TGTGCCAGCTCACCACTTCTCCGGGGCTACGAGCAGTACTTC.

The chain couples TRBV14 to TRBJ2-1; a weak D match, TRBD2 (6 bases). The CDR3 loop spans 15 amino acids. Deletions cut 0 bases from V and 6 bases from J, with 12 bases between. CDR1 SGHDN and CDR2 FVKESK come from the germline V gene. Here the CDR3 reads CASSQEGRFPNEQFF. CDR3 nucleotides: TGTGCCAGCAGCCAAGAAGGGAGGTTCCCCAATGAGCAGTTCTTC.

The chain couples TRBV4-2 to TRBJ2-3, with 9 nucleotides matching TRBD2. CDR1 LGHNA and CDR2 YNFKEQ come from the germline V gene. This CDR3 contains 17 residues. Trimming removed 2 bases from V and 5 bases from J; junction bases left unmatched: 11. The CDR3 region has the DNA TGTGCCAGCAGCCAATCCGTCTTAGCGGGAGCGGGAGATACGCAGTATTTT. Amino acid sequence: CASSQSVLAGAGDTQYF.

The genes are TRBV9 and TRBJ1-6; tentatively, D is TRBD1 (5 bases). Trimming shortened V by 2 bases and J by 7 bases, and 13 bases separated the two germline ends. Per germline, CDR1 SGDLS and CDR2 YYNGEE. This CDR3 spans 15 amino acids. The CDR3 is CASSVGQGFNSPLHF. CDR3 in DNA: TGTGCCAGCAGCGTTGGGCAGGGTTTCAATTCACCCCTCCACTTT.

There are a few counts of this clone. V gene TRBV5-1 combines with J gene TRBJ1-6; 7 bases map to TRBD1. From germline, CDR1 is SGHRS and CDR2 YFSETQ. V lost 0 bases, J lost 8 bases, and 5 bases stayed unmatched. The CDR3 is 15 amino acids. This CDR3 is CASSLALQGYSPLHF. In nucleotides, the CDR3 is TGCGCCAGCAGCTTGGCCTTACAGGGGTATTCACCCCTCCACTTT.

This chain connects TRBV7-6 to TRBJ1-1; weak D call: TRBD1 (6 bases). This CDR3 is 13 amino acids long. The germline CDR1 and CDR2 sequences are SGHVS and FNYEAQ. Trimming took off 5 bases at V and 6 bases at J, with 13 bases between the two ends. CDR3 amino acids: CASSPQGPPEAFF. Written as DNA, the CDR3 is TGTGCCAGCAGCCCTCAGGGGCCCCCTGAAGCTTTCTTT.

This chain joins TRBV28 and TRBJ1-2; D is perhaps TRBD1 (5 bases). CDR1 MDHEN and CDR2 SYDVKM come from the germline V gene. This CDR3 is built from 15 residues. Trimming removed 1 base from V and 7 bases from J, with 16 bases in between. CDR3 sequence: CASSLLPGPGGGYTF. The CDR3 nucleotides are TGTGCCAGCAGTTTATTACCGGGGCCCGGGGGTGGCTACACCTTC.